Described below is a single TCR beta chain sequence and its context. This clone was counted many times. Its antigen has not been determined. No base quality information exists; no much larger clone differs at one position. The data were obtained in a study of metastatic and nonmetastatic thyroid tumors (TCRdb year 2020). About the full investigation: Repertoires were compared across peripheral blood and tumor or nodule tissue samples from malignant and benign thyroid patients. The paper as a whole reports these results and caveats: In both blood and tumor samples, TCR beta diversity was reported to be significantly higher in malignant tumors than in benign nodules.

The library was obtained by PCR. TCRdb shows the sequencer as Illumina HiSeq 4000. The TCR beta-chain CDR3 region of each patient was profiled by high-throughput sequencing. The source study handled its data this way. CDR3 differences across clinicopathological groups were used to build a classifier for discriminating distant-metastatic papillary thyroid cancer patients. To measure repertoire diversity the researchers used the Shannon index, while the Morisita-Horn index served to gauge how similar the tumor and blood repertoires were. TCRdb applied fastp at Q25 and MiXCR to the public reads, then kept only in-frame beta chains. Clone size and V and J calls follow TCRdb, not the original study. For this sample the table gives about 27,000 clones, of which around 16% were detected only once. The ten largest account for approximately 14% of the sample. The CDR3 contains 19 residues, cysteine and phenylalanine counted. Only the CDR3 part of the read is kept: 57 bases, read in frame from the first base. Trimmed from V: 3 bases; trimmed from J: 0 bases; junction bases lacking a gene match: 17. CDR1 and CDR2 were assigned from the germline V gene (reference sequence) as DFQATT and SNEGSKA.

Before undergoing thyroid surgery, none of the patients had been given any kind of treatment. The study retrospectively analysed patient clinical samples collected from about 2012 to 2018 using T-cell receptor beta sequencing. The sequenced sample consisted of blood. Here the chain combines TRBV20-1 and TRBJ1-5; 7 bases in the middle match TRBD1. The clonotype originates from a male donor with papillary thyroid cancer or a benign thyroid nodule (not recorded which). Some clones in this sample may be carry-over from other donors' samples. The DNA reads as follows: TGCAGTGCTAGCGCCACCGGACAGGCGACACTATATAGCAATCAGCCCCAGCATTTT. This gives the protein CSASATGQATLYSNQPQHF.